A single sample is the source of the 26 T cell receptor beta chains below, sequenced in a study of T and B cells in COVID-19 patients. BIOMED2 TRB-A/B primer pools were used in multiplex TRB PCR. TCRdb processed the multiplex PCR reads anew with MiXCR; each CDR3 protein has one entry. Counted here are around 16,000 distinct CDR3 sequences, 27% occurring once; the ten biggest clones make up approximately 3.1%. Blood genomic DNA input for TRB amplification was about 220-500 ng. Specimen: blood. The receptors shown here come from a human donor who had recovered from COVID-19.

In this sample, this clonotype turned up many times. The CDR3 spells CASTGIYGYTF. The CDR3 bases are TGTGCCAGTACGGGGATCTATGGCTACACCTTC. The rearrangement uses TRBV19 and TRBJ1-2; D unclear. V lost 7 bases, J lost 4 bases, and 7 bases lay in between. The germline V gene has CDR1 LNHDA and CDR2 SQIVND (reference sequence). The CDR3 is made up of 11 amino acids.

This clonotype was counted between two and nine times. The chain links TRBV4-3 to TRBJ2-1; 8 bases fit TRBD2. CDR3 length: 13 residues. Germline CDR1 and CDR2: LGHNA and YSLEER. V was clipped by 3 bases and J by 11 bases; unmatched bases: 6. The CDR3 reads CASSHELAGKQFF. The DNA of the CDR3 is TGCGCCAGCAGCCACGAGCTAGCGGGTAAGCAGTTCTTC.

V gene TRBV6-4 combines with J gene TRBJ1-2; TRBD1 might be the D (6 bases). This CDR3 spans 14 amino acids. Trimming removed 6 bases at V and 2 bases at J, with 13 bases between. The germline gives CDR1 MRHNA, CDR2 SNTAGT. DNA of the CDR3: TGTGCCAGCAGCCCGGGACAAACCAACTATGGCTACACCTTC. It translates to CASSPGQTNYGYTF.

For this clonotype: A single base separates this from a much larger clone, so it may be a read error. This chain connects TRBV6-5 to TRBJ2-3; no firm D call. The CDR3 consists of 13 residues. Germline V gene data show CDR1 as MNHEY and CDR2 as SVGAGI. The CDR3 DNA follows: TGTACCAGCCAGATCGCACCTACAGATACGCAGTATTTT. This gives the protein CTSQIAPTDTQYF.

A word on this clonotype: The conserved phenylalanine or tryptophan is not found at the CDR3 terminus, so this likely reflects a read error. J is TRBJ1-1 and V is TRBV18; D remains ambiguous. The V gene's germline CDR1 is KGHSH and CDR2 LQKENI. The V end lost 2 bases, the J end lost 0 bases, and 7 bases lay between the germline ends. CDR3 length equals 14 residues. CDR3 bases: TGTGCCAGCTCACCAGATTTGTTGAACACTGAAGCTTTCTCT. It translates to CASSPDLLNTEAFS.

The sample holds many counts of this clonotype. The V call is TRBV5-4, the J call TRBJ2-7; 7 bases fit TRBD1. Germline CDR1 SGHNT, CDR2 YYREEE (reference sequence). Trimming cost V 0 bases and J 5 bases; bases outside gene matches: 5. The CDR3 has 14 amino acids. The CDR3 sequence is CASSLGGRGNEQYF. DNA for the CDR3: TGTGCCAGCAGCTTGGGGGGCAGGGGGAACGAGCAGTACTTC.

This clonotype has just a few counts. The chain carries TRBV13 and TRBJ1-2; 9 bases map to TRBD1. J lost 7 bases, V lost 2 bases, and 17 bases had no gene match. The CDR3 sequence is 18 residues long. Germline V CDR1 and CDR2: PRHDT, FYEKMQ (reference sequence). The CDR3 bases are TGTGCCAGCAGCTTAAAGGGGACAGGGTTGGGACTTTGGAGTGGCTACACCTTC. Protein: CASSLKGTGLGLWSGYTF.

V and J are TRBV6-2 or TRBV6-3 and TRBJ2-7; D may be TRBD2 (6 bases). Trimming took 6 bases from V and 6 from J, leaving 21 bases between them. The CDR3 loop spans 15 amino acids. CDR1 and CDR2 from the germline V gene are MNHEY and SVGEGT. CDR3 coding DNA: TGTGCCAGCAGCTATCCCTCTAGCGCCAGGAGCGAGCAGTACTTC. Amino acid sequence: CASSYPSSARSEQYF.

This clonotype was found a few times. V is TRBV6-2 or TRBV6-3 and J is TRBJ1-1, with D hard to call. Germline V lookup: CDR1 MNHEY, CDR2 SVGEGT. CDR3 length: 12 amino acids. The V and J ends lost 7 bases and 1 base respectively, with 7 bases between them. The CDR3 sequence: CASKRGNTEAFF. CDR3 nucleotides: TGTGCCAGCAAACGCGGGAACACTGAAGCTTTCTTT.

The CDR3, as DNA: TGTGCCAGCAGCCCTGAATACTCTGGGGCCAACGTCCTGACTTTC. It codes for CASSPEYSGANVLTF. The V call is TRBV11-1, the J call TRBJ2-6, with D uncertain. CDR1 SGHAT and CDR2 FQDESV come from the germline V gene (reference sequence). This CDR3 region has 15 residues. Trimming stripped 5 bases from V and 0 bases from J, with 8 bases between.

This clonotype was counted a few times. V and J are TRBV6-5 and TRBJ1-3; a possible D gene is TRBD1 (6 bases). CDR3 length: 14 amino acids. Per the germline V gene, CDR1 is MNHEY and CDR2 is SVGAGI. Trimming removed 8 bases from V and 4 bases from J, with 15 bases in between. The CDR3 here is CASHTQGNGNTIYF. The CDR3, as DNA: TGTGCCAGCCACACTCAGGGGAACGGAAACACCATATATTTT.

This clonotype counts as medium-sized. The chain joins TRBV5-6 to TRBJ2-3; no clear D gene. The CDR3 extends over 13 amino acids. V was cut by 1 base and J by 1 base, with 4 bases left in between. CDR1 is SGHDT and CDR2 is YYEEEE in the germline V gene. CDR3 nucleotide sequence: TGTGCCAGCAGCTTGTCGGGCACAGATACGCAGTATTTT. This sequence encodes CASSLSGTDTQYF.

The genes are TRBV6-1 and TRBJ1-2; D remains unclear. This CDR3 contains 15 residues. Germline CDR1 MNHNS, CDR2 SASEGT. V was clipped by 6 bases and J by 0 bases, with 14 bases between them. The CDR3 bases are TGTGCCAGCAGCCGAGCTACAGATTCTAACTATGGCTACACCTTC. Protein sequence: CASSRATDSNYGYTF.

This clonotype showed up many times. J is TRBJ1-1 and V is TRBV15; D may be TRBD1 (6 bases). V was cut by 7 bases and J by 3 bases, with 21 bases left in between. There are 16 residues in the CDR3. Germline V lookup: CDR1 LNHNV, CDR2 YYDKDF (reference sequence). The CDR3, as DNA: TGTGCCACCACCCTATTCTTACAGGGAGGGGACACTGAAGCTTTCTTT. Protein: CATTLFLQGGDTEAFF.

The V gene is TRBV5-4, the J gene TRBJ1-2; the D is unclear. CDR1 and CDR2 from the germline V gene are SGHNT and YYREEE (reference sequence). The CDR3 consists of 15 residues. Trimming stripped 4 bases from V and 3 bases from J, with 16 bases between. This chain's CDR3 is CASSGPGSEHYGYTF. CDR3 in DNA: TGTGCCAGCAGCGGGCCCGGGAGTGAACACTATGGCTACACCTTC.

This clonotype was counted once. This chain links TRBV20-1 with TRBJ2-3; the D gene is possibly TRBD2 (6 bases). The V end was cut by 2 bases, the J end by 0 bases, with 15 bases between. This CDR3 is 16 amino acids long. CDR1 DFQATT and CDR2 SNEGSKA come from the germline V gene (reference sequence). The CDR3 bases are TGCAGTGCTAGACCTACAGCGGGCCCTAGCACAGATACGCAGTATTTT. Protein product: CSARPTAGPSTDTQYF.

This clonotype was seen a few times. V gene TRBV11-2 combines with J gene TRBJ1-2; tentative D call: TRBD1 (6 bases). CDR3 size: 12 residues. V lost 9 bases, J lost 3 bases, and 11 bases lay in between. Germline CDR1 and CDR2: SGHAT and FQNNGV. DNA for the CDR3: TGTGCCAGTCAGGGGATGGACTATGGCTACACCTTC. This encodes CASQGMDYGYTF.

The genes are TRBV5-1 and TRBJ2-7; 7 positions match TRBD2. From germline, CDR1 is SGHRS and CDR2 YFSETQ. V lost 3 bases and J lost 6; bases outside the gene matches: 3. The CDR3 runs to 12 residues. The CDR3 sequence: CASSWGGGEQYF. The CDR3 DNA reads as TGCGCCAGCAGCTGGGGGGGGGGCGAGCAGTACTTC. Looking up the rest from reference TRBV5-1 and TRBJ2-7 gives the full variable domain: KAGVTQTPRYLIKTRGQQVTLSCSPISGHRSVSWYQQTPGQGLQFLFEYFSETQRNKGNFPGRFSGRQFSNSRSEMNVSTLELGDSALYLCASSWGGGEQYFGPGTRLTVT.

This sequence joins TRBV6-1 and TRBJ1-2, with D maybe TRBD1 (5 bases). V lost 1 base to trimming and J lost 8 bases, with 11 bases between them. The CDR3 has 13 residues. CDR1 and CDR2 from the germline V gene are MNHNS and SASEGT. CDR3 residues: CASSEEGPRGYTF. The CDR3 DNA reads as TGTGCCAGCAGTGAAGAGGGACCCCGAGGCTACACCTTC.

A word on this clonotype: At one end, the junction sequence differs from germline, possibly due to a read error. The chain carries TRBV6-1 and TRBJ1-5, with D unresolved. CDR3 length: 15 amino acids. Germline V CDR1 and CDR2: MNHNS, SASEGT. The CDR3 here is CATSLGSYSNQPQHF. The CDR3 DNA reads TGTGCCACCAGTTTGGGCAGCTATAGCAATCAGCCCCAGCATTTT.

There are a few counts of this clonotype. The CDR3 is CASSTWTVSNEQFF. DNA for the CDR3: TGTGCCAGCAGTACGTGGACAGTAAGCAATGAGCAGTTCTTC. The chain combines TRBV6-5 with TRBJ2-1; maybe TRBD1 (6 bases). Trimming removed 5 bases at V and 6 bases at J, with 14 bases between. CDR3 length: 14 residues. Germline loops: CDR1 MNHEY, CDR2 SVGAGI.

The chain combines TRBV6-1 with TRBJ1-6, with D hard to call. Germline CDR1 is MNHNS and CDR2 is SASEGT. Trimming shortened V by 10 bases and J by 5 bases, and 12 bases separated the two germline ends. The CDR3 is 13 residues long. CDR3 in DNA: TGTGCCACCCACGATTTTGATAATTCACCCCTCCACTTT. Protein: CATHDFDNSPLHF.

Judged by abundance, this clonotype is medium-sized. The rearrangement links TRBV29-1 to TRBJ2-1; D is undetermined. The germline V gene has CDR1 SQVTM and CDR2 ANQGSEA. Trimming pared 3 bases from V and 0 bases from J, leaving 9 bases between. The CDR3 sequence is 14 residues long. CDR3 sequence reads: CSVEESSSYNEQFF. The CDR3 DNA sequence: TGCAGCGTTGAGGAGTCCAGCTCCTACAATGAGCAGTTCTTC.

V usage is TRBV14 and J usage is TRBJ1-2, with D maybe TRBD1 (6 bases). CDR3 length equals 12 residues. The V gene's germline CDR1 is SGHDN and CDR2 FVKESK. Trimming removed 3 bases at V and 8 bases at J, with 10 bases between. The CDR3 region is CASSQGAEGYTF. CDR3 coding DNA: TGTGCCAGCAGCCAGGGGGCTGAAGGCTACACCTTC.

This clonotype was detected only once. This chain links TRBV11-2 with TRBJ2-3; D call uncertain. This CDR3 has 11 residues. V dropped 5 bases and J dropped 9 bases, with 9 bases sitting between them. The germline V gene encodes CDR1 SGHAT and CDR2 FQNNGV. CDR3 loop: CASSPTGTQYF. Here the CDR3 DNA reads TGTGCCAGCAGCCCCACCGGGACGCAGTATTTT.

This clonotype qualifies as medium-sized. The V and J genes are TRBV19 and TRBJ1-4; 9 bases align to TRBD1. CDR1 is LNHDA, CDR2 SQIVND, per germline (reference sequence). The J segment lost 8 bases and the V segment lost 1 base, leaving 11 bases of the junction unmatched. The CDR3 length is 17 residues. CDR3 DNA sequence: TGTGCCAGTAGTATAGGGTCACCGGGACAGGGACGAGAAAAACTGTTTTTT. It codes for CASSIGSPGQGREKLFF.